This T cell receptor beta chain was captured in a study of T cells expressing NK-cell markers. At the level of the study: The eight sequenced donors comprised seven who were HCMV-seropositive and one who was seronegative.

TCRdb re-called the 5' RACE reads; one entry per CDR3 protein, DNA not given. Its table records 90,000 to 130,000 distinct CDR3 sequences. Turning to this clonotype: Antigen: not known.

Study outcomes and limitations: Clarity on HCMV specificity was lacking for the expanded NKG2C+ T cell clones.

Germline CDR1 reads MNHEY; CDR2 reads SMNVEV (reference sequence). The CDR3 extends over 14 amino acids. This rearrangement joins TRBV27 to TRBJ2-5; the TRBD1 assignment by TCRdb is unverifiable without DNA. The specimen sequenced was blood T cells: a sorted CD56 or NKG2C T cell subset, CD4+ or CD8+ T cells, or bulk PBMC T cells (not recorded which). The origin of this receptor is a woman aged 18 to 75 in good health. The CDR3 loop is CASSPTGGTKTQYF.